Shown below are 4 T cell receptor beta chains from a single sample sequenced in a study of CD8 T cells in ankylosing spondylitis. These receptors have no known antigen. General study findings and limits: A motif in TCR beta, a set of roughly eight highly homologous variants, appeared characteristic of ankylosing spondylitis blood.

TCRdb itself ran the 5' RACE reads through MiXCR, one entry per CDR3 protein. This sample has under 850,000 distinct CDR3 sequences, with 15% to 20% found just once. Input material: blood, either unsorted or a sorted T cell fraction (not recorded which). The origin of the receptors is a male donor with ankylosing spondylitis.

This clonotype was counted a few times. The chain combines TRBV7-9 with TRBJ2-1, with TRBD1 as a possible D gene (6 bases). The V end lost 4 bases, the J end lost 5 bases, and 18 bases lay between the germline ends. This CDR3 is built from 16 residues. Germline V lookup: CDR1 SEHNR, CDR2 FQNEAQ (reference sequence). CDR3 sequence reads: CASSSASWGLHNEQFF. Here the CDR3 DNA reads TGTGCCAGCAGCTCAGCGTCCTGGGGGCTCCACAATGAGCAGTTCTTC.

This chain uses TRBV28 with TRBJ2-1; 9 positions agree with TRBD1. Germline V gene lookup returns CDR1 MDHEN and CDR2 SYDVKM. V was pared by 4 bases and J by 3 bases, with 7 bases of the junction left unmatched. The length of the CDR3 is 16 residues. This chain's CDR3 is CASSSPGTGFYNEQFF. The CDR3 DNA is TGTGCCAGCAGTTCCCCCGGGACAGGGTTCTACAATGAGCAGTTCTTC.

This clonotype was counted only a few times. The rearrangement links TRBV28 to TRBJ2-7; tentative D call: TRBD2 (6 bases). This CDR3 has 14 amino acids. Germline V lookup: CDR1 MDHEN, CDR2 SYDVKM. The V end was cut by 5 bases, the J end by 4 bases, with 15 bases between. Here the CDR3 DNA reads TGTGCCAGCAGTCCCTGGGCAGGGAGGTACGAGCAGTACTTC. Its protein is CASSPWAGRYEQYF.

This clonotype was recorded a few times. This chain joins TRBV29-1 and TRBJ2-5, with D perhaps TRBD1 (5 bases). The germline V gene has CDR1 SQVTM and CDR2 ANQGSEA. This CDR3 is built from 11 residues. Trimming removed 4 bases at V and 3 bases at J, with 6 bases between. CDR3 DNA: TGCAGCGTTGCCAGGGAAGAGACCCAGTACTTC. This sequence encodes CSVAREETQYF.